Presented here are 22 T cell receptor beta chains from one specimen sequenced in a study of T cells after yellow fever vaccination. MiXCR, applied by TCRdb to the 5' RACE reads, yields one record per CDR3 protein. The sample carries 200,000 to 250,000 distinct CDR3 sequences, 6.9% recorded once. The sequencing here drew on CD4+ T cells sorted from PBMCs, taken 15 days after the yellow fever booster vaccination. Every receptor here comes from a man aged 30-40 years who received the YFV17D yellow fever vaccine.

This clonotype has a handful of counts. CDR3 protein: CASSPPTGYSGANVLTF. The CDR3 DNA reads TGTGCCAGCAGTCCGCCGACAGGGTACTCTGGGGCCAACGTCCTGACTTTC. The chain uses TRBV28 and TRBJ2-6; 7 bases are shared with TRBD1. Per the germline V gene, CDR1 is MDHEN and CDR2 is SYDVKM. The CDR3 runs to 17 residues. J lost 0 bases, V lost 5 bases, and 7 bases had no gene match.

The chain employs TRBV7-2 and TRBJ2-7, with 7 bases lining up with TRBD1. Germline V gene lookup returns CDR1 SGHTA and CDR2 FQGNSA. The V gene end was trimmed by 5 bases and the J gene end by 3 bases; junction bases not matched to a gene: 7. This CDR3 has 14 residues. In DNA, the CDR3 is TGTGCCAGCAGCCCAGGGGGATCTCACTACGAGCAGTACTTC. This sequence encodes CASSPGGSHYEQYF.

This clonotype was counted only a few times. This rearrangement joins TRBV7-2 to TRBJ2-3; D unresolved. The CDR3 extends over 15 amino acids. V was cut by 2 bases and J by 2 bases, with 11 bases left in between. Germline CDR1 reads SGHTA; CDR2 reads FQGNSA. DNA for the CDR3: TGTGCCAGCAGCTTAACTTTTAGCCTCACAGATACGCAGTATTTT. Residues: CASSLTFSLTDTQYF.

In this sample, this clonotype turned up a few times. V and J are TRBV10-3 and TRBJ1-5, with D possibly being TRBD1 (6 bases). This CDR3 has 13 residues. V was clipped by 3 bases and J by 8 bases, with 11 bases between them. Per germline, CDR1 ENHRY and CDR2 SYGVKD. CDR3 region: CAISEGGREPQHF. The CDR3 DNA follows: TGTGCCATCAGTGAAGGGGGGCGGGAGCCCCAGCATTTT.

The rearrangement uses TRBV30 and TRBJ1-4; D not certain. Per the germline V gene, CDR1 is GTSNPN and CDR2 is SVGIG (reference sequence). The germline V and J ends were trimmed by 8 bases and 8 bases, with 12 bases remaining between them. CDR3 length: 11 amino acids. CDR3 sequence reads: CAGYGREKLFF. The CDR3 region has the DNA TGTGCCGGCTACGGGCGGGAAAAACTGTTTTTT.

The table lists this clonotype with a few counts. In nucleotides, the CDR3 is TGTGCCAGCAGTAGCGGGGGAATAAGGCAGTTCTTC. Protein: CASSSGGIRQFF. The chain employs TRBV7-2 and TRBJ2-1, with TRBD2 matching 9 bases. The trim removed 6 bases at V and 12 bases at J, leaving 6 bases unmatched. The CDR3 runs 12 residues. The germline V gene encodes CDR1 SGHTA and CDR2 FQGNSA.

V gene TRBV20-1 combines with J gene TRBJ2-5, with D tentatively TRBD2 (6 bases). V was pared by 6 bases and J by 5 bases, with 16 bases between. This CDR3 comprises 13 residues. Germline V gives CDR1 DFQATT, CDR2 SNEGSKA (reference sequence). The CDR3 protein is CSALGRGLETQYF. CDR3 nucleotide sequence: TGCAGTGCCCTAGGGCGGGGTTTGGAGACCCAGTACTTC.

The sample holds a few counts of this clonotype. The chain carries TRBV29-1 and TRBJ2-7, with D unclear. Trimming stripped 0 bases from V and 7 bases from J, with 7 bases between. The CDR3 extends over 11 amino acids. Germline V CDR1 and CDR2: SQVTM, ANQGSEA. The CDR3: CSVEDLREQYF. CDR3 coding DNA: TGCAGCGTTGAAGATCTGCGTGAGCAGTACTTC.

The rearrangement uses TRBV7-8 and TRBJ2-1, with 8 bases aligning to TRBD2. Germline CDR1 is SGHVS and CDR2 is FQNEAQ. The CDR3 has 15 amino acids. Trimming took 4 bases from V and 7 from J; bases not matched to a gene: 9. CDR3 in DNA: TGTGCCAGCAGCTCTCCGGGACTAGTCTCGAATGAGCAGTTCTTC. Translated: CASSSPGLVSNEQFF.

This clonotype was detected only a few times. The chain couples TRBV6-5 to TRBJ2-7; D is uncertain. Per the germline V gene, CDR1 is MNHEY and CDR2 is SVGAGI. Trimming took 0 bases from V and 5 from J, leaving 14 bases between them. This CDR3 region has 15 residues. The CDR3 reads CASSYSRVVGNEQYF. The CDR3 nucleotides are TGTGCCAGCAGTTACTCTCGGGTAGTAGGCAACGAGCAGTACTTC.

This clonotype showed up many times. CDR3 protein: CASSLGRGNTEAFF. As DNA, the CDR3 is TGTGCCAGCTCACTCGGGAGGGGGAACACTGAAGCTTTCTTT. The genes are TRBV18 and TRBJ1-1; D may be TRBD1 (5 bases). The CDR3 has 14 amino acids. Deletions cut 4 bases from V and 1 base from J, with 10 bases between. CDR1 and CDR2 (germline): KGHSH, LQKENI.

CDR3 residues: CASTLVGQVTYEQYF. The CDR3 DNA follows: TGTGCCAGCACCCTGGTGGGACAGGTGACCTACGAGCAGTACTTC. The chain has TRBV7-2 and TRBJ2-7, with 8 bases identical to TRBD1. V shed 7 bases, J shed 2 bases, and the junction held 10 bases outside the gene matches. CDR3 size: 15 residues. Germline CDR1 and CDR2: SGHTA and FQGNSA.

CDR3 region: CASRLAGASNEQFF. The DNA of the CDR3 is TGTGCCAGCAGACTAGCGGGAGCGAGCAATGAGCAGTTCTTC. The chain couples TRBV27 to TRBJ2-1; TRBD2 aligns across 11 bases. Germline loops: CDR1 MNHEY, CDR2 SMNVEV (reference sequence). The CDR3 runs 14 residues. With 6 bases clipped from V and 6 bases from J, the junction kept 4 bases outside the gene matches.

This clonotype was counted ten times or more. The rearrangement joins TRBV5-1 to TRBJ1-1; maybe TRBD1 (5 bases). Per the germline V gene, CDR1 is SGHRS and CDR2 is YFSETQ. V lost 1 base to trimming and J lost 4 bases, with 8 bases between them. The CDR3 contains 13 residues. The CDR3 nucleotides are TGCGCCAGCAGCTTGTTGGGGGGCACTGAAGCTTTCTTT. It translates to CASSLLGGTEAFF.

This clonotype occurred a few times. The V call is TRBV7-6, the J call TRBJ2-1; D possibly corresponds to TRBD1 (6 bases). Germline V gene data show CDR1 as SGHVS and CDR2 as FNYEAQ. V lost 1 base and J lost 2, with 9 bases in between. CDR3 length: 15 residues. The CDR3 nucleotides are TGTGCCAGCAGCTTAGGGACAGCCGCCTACAATGAGCAGTTCTTC. It encodes CASSLGTAAYNEQFF.

The chain has TRBV5-8 and TRBJ2-3, with 7 nucleotides matching TRBD2. Germline V gives CDR1 SGHTS, CDR2 YDEGEE. The CDR3 covers 17 residues. J gave up 2 bases and V 4 bases, and 13 bases lay outside the gene matches. As DNA, the CDR3 is TGTGCCAGCAGCGTCGAGCCCCCCGGGAGGTCCACAGATACGCAGTATTTT. This encodes CASSVEPPGRSTDTQYF.

This clonotype was detected ten times or more. The chain carries TRBV6-6 and TRBJ2-7, with D tentatively TRBD1 (5 bases). Looked up from germline, CDR1 is MNHNY and CDR2 is SVGAGI (reference sequence). The CDR3 extends over 13 amino acids. V lost 0 bases and J lost 3, with 6 bases in between. DNA of the CDR3: TGTGCCAGCAGTTACTCGGGGCTCTACGAGCAGTACTTC. It yields the protein CASSYSGLYEQYF.

The rearrangement uses TRBV27 and TRBJ2-7; the match to TRBD2 covers 13 bases. Germline V CDR1 and CDR2: MNHEY, SMNVEV (reference sequence). The CDR3 runs 18 residues. V was clipped by 2 bases and J by 3 bases; unmatched bases: 10. The chain's CDR3 is CASSLLSRLAGGIYEQYF. In nucleotides, the CDR3 is TGTGCCAGCAGTTTACTATCCCGACTAGCGGGAGGAATCTACGAGCAGTACTTC.

This clonotype came up many times. CDR3 region: CASTTGRVNTGELFF. The CDR3 nucleotides read TGCGCCAGCACTACCGGACGGGTGAACACCGGGGAGCTGTTTTTT. V gene TRBV5-1 combines with J gene TRBJ2-2; D is uncertain. Trimming stripped 6 bases from V and 1 base from J, with 13 bases between. The CDR3 has 15 residues. The germline V gene has CDR1 SGHRS and CDR2 YFSETQ.

The chain employs TRBV12-3 or TRBV12-4 and TRBJ2-7; 8 bases fit TRBD2. The CDR3 is 14 amino acids. Losses at the gene ends were 6 bases for V and 5 bases for J; bases not matched to a gene: 9. The CDR3 sequence is CASSPSGRWNEQYF. In DNA, the CDR3 is TGTGCCAGCAGCCCGAGCGGGAGATGGAACGAGCAGTACTTC.

For this clonotype: A much larger clone is a single base away; this may be a read error. V is TRBV5-1 and J is TRBJ1-5; unclear D gene. Trimming took off 1 base at V and 3 bases at J, with 14 bases between the two ends. Germline CDR1 reads SGHRS; CDR2 reads YFSETQ. The CDR3 totals 16 residues. The CDR3 sequence: CASSLSGADINQPQHF. In DNA, the CDR3 is TGCGCCAGCAGCTTGTCGGGAGCGGATATCAATCAGCCCCAGCATTTT.

This clonotype was seen many times. The V and J genes are TRBV9 and TRBJ2-1; D is possibly TRBD2 (6 bases). The germline V and J ends were trimmed by 0 bases and 4 bases, with 17 bases remaining between them. Germline V gene lookup returns CDR1 SGDLS and CDR2 YYNGEE. The CDR3 length is 17 residues. CDR3: CASSVADSGGLYNEQFF. CDR3 nucleotide sequence: TGTGCCAGCAGCGTAGCGGATAGCGGAGGGCTTTACAATGAGCAGTTCTTC.